Each of the 12 T cell receptor beta chains below was sequenced from the same sample in a study of Ad26.COV2.S vaccination and SARS-CoV-2 variants. The treatment is: about 20 received Ad26.COV2.S at low or high dose, single or two shots; a few received placebo; per-sample allocation not given. Specimen acquisition occurred on day 63 following the initial vaccine or placebo injection. Repertoires were generated with immunoSEQ multiplex PCR, while TCRdb's copy carries only in-frame clones and drops some. The sample gives 440,000 or so clones, about 90% of which show up once; less than 2% is in the top ten. Source: peripheral blood, taken in a trial of Ad26.COV2.S vaccine versus placebo. These receptors originate from a person aged 18 to 59 who received the Ad26.COV2.S COVID-19 vaccine or a placebo.

The chain uses TRBV7-8 and TRBJ1-1, with 9 nucleotides matching TRBD1. Trimming took 5 bases from V and 5 from J; bases not matched to a gene: 9. Germline-derived CDR1 and CDR2 are SGHVS and FQNEAQ. This CDR3 is built from 15 residues. In DNA form, the CDR3 reads TGTGCCAGCAGCCAGAATCCGACAGGGGGAACTGAAGCTTTCTTT. Its translation is CASSQNPTGGTEAFF. The full variable domain, completed using reference TRBV7-8 and TRBJ1-1, is GAGVSQSPRYKVAKRGQDVALRCDPISGHVSLFWYQQALGQGPEFLTYFQNEAQLDKSGLPSDRFFAERPEGSVSTLKIQRTQQEDSAVYLCASSQNPTGGTEAFFGQGTRLTVV.

The gene calls are TRBV12-3 or TRBV12-4 and TRBJ2-2; 8 bases fit TRBD1. V trimming: 6 bases; J trimming: 8 bases; junction bases outside the gene matches: 5. The CDR3 consists of 13 residues. CDR3 sequence: CASSNTGGGELFF. CDR3 bases: TGTGCCAGCAGCAATACAGGGGGTGGGGAGCTGTTTTTT.

The chain is built from TRBV5-1 and TRBJ1-3; D is unresolved. The CDR3 has 14 amino acids. V dropped 5 bases and J dropped 0 bases, with 9 bases sitting between them. Germline CDR1 and CDR2: SGHRS and YFSETQ. CDR3 coding DNA: TGCGCCAGCAGTAGGGAAGCCTCTGGAAACACCATATATTTT. Translating gives CASSREASGNTIYF.

The chain joins TRBV30 to TRBJ2-7; the match to TRBD2 covers 13 bases. J gave up 3 bases and V 0 bases, and 11 bases lay outside the gene matches. This CDR3 has 18 residues. Germline V gene lookup returns CDR1 GTSNPN and CDR2 SVGIG (reference sequence). CDR3 loop: CAWSVRLTSGGPVYEQYF. DNA of the CDR3: TGTGCCTGGAGTGTACGGTTGACTAGCGGGGGGCCGGTCTACGAGCAGTACTTC.

This clone was counted a few times. The rearrangement uses TRBV7-9 and TRBJ2-7; TRBD1 agrees at 8 bases. V lost 3 bases and J lost 1; bases outside the gene matches: 2. The CDR3 has 14 residues. Germline values: CDR1 SEHNR, CDR2 FQNEAQ (reference sequence). For the CDR3, the DNA is TGTGCCAGCAGCTTGGGGGACAGGTCCTACGAGCAGTACTTC. This encodes CASSLGDRSYEQYF.

This clone occurred a few times. This chain joins TRBV13 and TRBJ1-6; D is undetermined. There are 14 residues in the CDR3. Trimming stripped 0 bases from V and 5 bases from J, with 5 bases between. Looked up from germline, CDR1 is PRHDT and CDR2 is FYEKMQ (reference sequence). In DNA form, the CDR3 reads TGTGCCAGCAGCTTAGGCGGGAATAATTCACCCCTCCACTTT. It specifies CASSLGGNNSPLHF.

The chain has TRBV6-6 and TRBJ2-3; TRBD2 matches at 8 bases. This CDR3 is 15 amino acids long. The germline CDR1 and CDR2 sequences are MNHNY and SVGAGI (reference sequence). J gave up 3 bases and V 7 bases, and 9 bases lay outside the gene matches. The CDR3 bases are TGTGCCAGCACCACACATGGCGGGGGGACAGATACGCAGTATTTT. Translation gives CASTTHGGGTDTQYF.

The CDR3 sequence is CASSLNLGGFGEAFF. The CDR3 DNA reads as TGTGCCAGCAGCTTAAATTTGGGGGGCTTTGGTGAAGCTTTCTTT. The V gene is TRBV7-8, the J gene TRBJ1-1; D possibly corresponds to TRBD1 (6 bases). Germline CDR1 is SGHVS and CDR2 is FQNEAQ. Between the trimmed V and J ends, which lost 2 bases and 7 bases, there was a span of 17 bases. The CDR3 length is 15 residues. Full variable domain (missing parts from reference TRBV7-8 and TRBJ1-1): GAGVSQSPRYKVAKRGQDVALRCDPISGHVSLFWYQQALGQGPEFLTYFQNEAQLDKSGLPSDRFFAERPEGSVSTLKIQRTQQEDSAVYLCASSLNLGGFGEAFFGQGTRLTVV.

The chain combines TRBV11-3 with TRBJ1-1; D call uncertain. The CDR3 runs to 13 residues. Trimming stripped 0 bases from V and 7 bases from J, with 9 bases between. Germline CDR1 SGHNT, CDR2 YENEEA. The CDR3 bases are TGTGCCAGCAGCTTAGAGGGCAGCCATGAAGCTTTCTTT. Translating it yields CASSLEGSHEAFF.

A note on this clone: Other nucleotide sequences in the sample specify the same CDR3. The V call is TRBV5-1, the J call TRBJ2-3, with D maybe TRBD2 (6 bases). The V end lost 0 bases, the J end lost 1 base, and 6 bases lay between the germline ends. Per germline, CDR1 SGHRS and CDR2 YFSETQ. This CDR3 has 14 amino acids. The CDR3 region has the DNA TGCGCCAGCAGCTTGGGCGGGGGCACAGATACGCAGTATTTT. Protein: CASSLGGGTDTQYF. The complete variable domain, with remaining parts taken from reference TRBV5-1 and TRBJ2-3, reads KAGVTQTPRYLIKTRGQQVTLSCSPISGHRSVSWYQQTPGQGLQFLFEYFSETQRNKGNFPGRFSGRQFSNSRSEMNVSTLELGDSALYLCASSLGGGTDTQYFGPGTRLTVL.

The chain carries TRBV7-9 and TRBJ2-5; weak D call: TRBD1 (5 bases). This CDR3 comprises 13 residues. Germline V gene data show CDR1 as SEHNR and CDR2 as FQNEAQ (reference sequence). With 5 bases removed from V and 2 bases from J, the gap between germline ends came to 9 bases. The CDR3 DNA follows: TGTGCCAGCAGCGACCCAGGGCAAGAGACCCAGTACTTC. Its translation is CASSDPGQETQYF.

The V gene is TRBV20-1, the J gene TRBJ1-5; D is unresolved. The CDR3 contains 15 residues. Trimming stripped 3 bases from V and 0 bases from J, with 12 bases between. From germline, CDR1 is DFQATT and CDR2 SNEGSKA (reference sequence). The CDR3 coding sequence is TGCAGTGCTAGTGGCGGTCGCAATAGCAATCAGCCCCAGCATTTT. Translated, it gives CSASGGRNSNQPQHF.